This T cell receptor (beta chain) was sequenced for a study of blood T cell repertoires in COVID-19. Study overall: COVID-19 samples collected from the United States, Italy and Spain covered acute and convalescent phases.

Under the authors' procedure: For nucleated cells, counts were estimated from reference gene primer amplification. Assay: immunoSEQ multiplex PCR; the TCRdb copy retains only in-frame clones and omits some. D and trimming come from the DNA, and the V and J calls and clone size come from that table. The sample records some 160,000 clones, nearly 80% being singletons. The CDR3 contains 16 residues. Germline CDR1 KGHDR, CDR2 SFDVKD. With V trimmed by 3 bases and J by 6 bases, 10 bases remained unmatched. Source material: peripheral blood. The sequence came from an elderly woman with acute or convalescent COVID-19. The chain recombines TRBV24-1 with TRBJ2-3, with TRBD2 identical over 8 bases. Written as DNA, the CDR3 is TGTGCCACCAGTGATGGGCCAGCGGGGGTTGTGGATACGCAGTATTTT. Protein: CATSDGPAGVVDTQYF.